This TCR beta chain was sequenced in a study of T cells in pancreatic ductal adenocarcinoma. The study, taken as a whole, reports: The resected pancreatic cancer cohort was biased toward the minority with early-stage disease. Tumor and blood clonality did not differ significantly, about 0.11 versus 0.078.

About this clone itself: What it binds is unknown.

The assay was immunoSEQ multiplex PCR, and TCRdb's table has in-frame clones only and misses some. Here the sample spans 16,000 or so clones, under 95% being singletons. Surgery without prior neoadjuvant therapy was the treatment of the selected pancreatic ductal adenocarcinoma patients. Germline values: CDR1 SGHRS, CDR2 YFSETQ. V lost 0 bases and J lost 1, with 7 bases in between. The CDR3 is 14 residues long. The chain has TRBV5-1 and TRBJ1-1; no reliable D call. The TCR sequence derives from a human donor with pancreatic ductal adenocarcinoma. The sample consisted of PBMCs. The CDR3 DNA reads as TGCGCCAGCAGCTTGGGTGCCGAGAACACTGAAGCTTTCTTT. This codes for CASSLGAENTEAFF.